These T cell receptor beta chains were read from a single sample in a study of blood T cell repertoires in COVID-19. Sequencing used immunoSEQ multiplex PCR; TCRdb keeps in-frame clones, though not all of them. The repertoire holds fewer than 250,000 clones, with roughly 90% as singletons. The sample consisted of peripheral blood. The receptors derive from a man between 65 and 79 years old with acute or convalescent COVID-19. Each CDR3 is given with its conserved first and last residue. Each record gives: CDR3 DNA, CDR3 protein, clone size, J gene, D gene, V gene. A D gene is named only where the DNA matches it firmly. For some rows the clone size is stated as once, few or many, or as a class when expanded; others skip it.

TGTGCCAGCAGCCTACCTAGCAGAATCACAGATACGCAGTATTTT | CASSLPSRITDTQYF | NA | TRBJ2-3 | NA | TRBV7-2
TGTGCCAGCAGTTTATCGCTAGCGGGAGCGGGTCAGTTCTTC | CASSLSLAGAGQFF | NA | TRBJ2-1 | TRBD2 | TRBV28
TGTGCCAGCAGGGAGAACCCTGGGGCCAACGTCCTGACTTTC | CASRENPGANVLTF | few | TRBJ2-6 | NA | TRBV2
TGTGCCAGCAGCCAGGGGACTAGCGACTACGAGCAGTACTTC | CASSQGTSDYEQYF | NA | TRBJ2-7 | TRBD2 | TRBV3-1/TRBV3-2
TGCGCCAGCAGCTCCGGGACAGGGTCTAACTATGGCTACACCTTC | CASSSGTGSNYGYTF | NA | TRBJ1-2 | TRBD1 | TRBV5-1
TGTGCCAGCAGTTCATTTGGGAGGGTCGGCTACACCTTC | CASSSFGRVGYTF | NA | TRBJ1-2 | NA | TRBV12-3/TRBV12-4
TGTGCCAGCAGCCCTTGGGGGGGAAAGAACTATGGCTACACCTTC | CASSPWGGKNYGYTF | NA | TRBJ1-2 | NA | TRBV3-1/TRBV3-2
TGTGCCACCAGCAGAGACCGACTAGCGGGATCAAATGAGCAGTTCTTC | CATSRDRLAGSNEQFF | once | TRBJ2-1 | TRBD2 | TRBV15
TGTGCCAGCAGTGAAAGAGGGGGTTTTGGCGAGCAGTACTTC | CASSERGGFGEQYF | NA | TRBJ2-7 | NA | TRBV2
TGCGCCAGCAGCTTGGAGGGTAGCGGGGGCCTATACAATGAGCAGTTCTTC | CASSLEGSGGLYNEQFF | NA | TRBJ2-1 | TRBD2 | TRBV5-1
TGTGCCAGCGGAGCAAATCCGACAGGGTATGGCTACACCTTC | CASGANPTGYGYTF | few | TRBJ1-2 | TRBD1 | TRBV2
TGCGCCAGCAGCTTGTCGGGGGGACTATCTGGAAACACCATATATTTT | CASSLSGGLSGNTIYF | NA | TRBJ1-3 | NA | TRBV5-1
TGTGCCAGTAGTATAGTGGCAGGGACAAATCAGCCCCAGCATTTT | CASSIVAGTNQPQHF | NA | TRBJ1-5 | NA | TRBV19
TGTGCCAGCAGCCACATGAGGGACAGAATGTCCTTGGGCTACACCTTC | CASSHMRDRMSLGYTF | NA | TRBJ1-2 | TRBD1 | TRBV4-2
TGCGCCAGCAGCCAAGATGGAGGAGGGGTCCAGCCCCAGCATTTT | CASSQDGGGVQPQHF | NA | TRBJ1-5 | NA | TRBV4-1
TGTGCCAGCAGCCCCCAAGCGGGAGTGGGTTCCTACGAGCAGTACTTC | CASSPQAGVGSYEQYF | few | TRBJ2-7 | TRBD2 | TRBV9
TGTGCCAGCAGCTCTACAGGGTCTGTGCCCTACAATGAGCAGTTCTTC | CASSSTGSVPYNEQFF | NA | TRBJ2-1 | NA | TRBV7-9
TGTGCCAGCAGACCCCGGGCTAGCGTTAGCTATGAGCAGTTCTTC | CASRPRASVSYEQFF | once | TRBJ2-1 | NA | TRBV7-2
TGTGCCAGCAGTCCATATACCGGGAAGAATGGCTACACCTTC | CASSPYTGKNGYTF | NA | TRBJ1-2 | NA | TRBV27
TGTGCCAGCAGCTTAGGACAGGGAAAAGAGACCCAGTACTTC | CASSLGQGKETQYF | NA | TRBJ2-5 | TRBD1 | TRBV7-9
TGTGCCAGCAGCCGCGTCGGGGGGATCTCTGGGGCCAACGTCCTGACTTTC | CASSRVGGISGANVLTF | NA | TRBJ2-6 | TRBD2 | TRBV5-6
TGTGCCAGCTCCCCCTGGGGTGACAGGCCGCTCGAGCAGTACTTC | CASSPWGDRPLEQYF | NA | TRBJ2-7 | NA | TRBV18
TGTGCCTCTGTAGCGGGAGGTGGAAATGAGCAGTTCTTC | CASVAGGGNEQFF | once | TRBJ2-1 | TRBD2 | TRBV30
TGCGCCAGCAGCTTTGAGTCAGGGGGCGAGCAGTACTTC | CASSFESGGEQYF | NA | TRBJ2-7 | TRBD1 | TRBV5-1
TGTGCCAGTAGATTAGGGGTCGGCCCAAACTATGGCTACACCTTC | CASRLGVGPNYGYTF | NA | TRBJ1-2 | NA | TRBV19
TGTGCCAGCAGGACACTGACAGTAATGAACACTGAAGCTTTCTTT | CASRTLTVMNTEAFF | NA | TRBJ1-1 | NA | TRBV6-5
TGTGCCTGGAGTCGCGGGAGCGATACCTACAATGAGCAGTTCTTC | CAWSRGSDTYNEQFF | NA | TRBJ2-1 | TRBD2 | TRBV30
TGTGCCAGCAGCGCTGGGACAGGGGAGTTCTACGAGCAGTACTTC | CASSAGTGEFYEQYF | NA | TRBJ2-7 | TRBD1 | TRBV5-4
TGTGCCAGCAGTTACGGGGGACTGGCTGGGGAGCTGTTTTTT | CASSYGGLAGELFF | NA | TRBJ2-2 | NA | TRBV6-5
TGTGCCAGCAGTTTGCGGACAGTATACGAGCAGTACTTC | CASSLRTVYEQYF | NA | TRBJ2-7 | NA | TRBV28
TGCGCCAGCAGCCTCGACAGCTCTGGGGCCAACGTCCTGACTTTC | CASSLDSSGANVLTF | few | TRBJ2-6 | NA | TRBV4-3
TGTGCCATCAGCCCCGGGACAGAAGCTTTCTTT | CAISPGTEAFF | NA | TRBJ1-1 | NA | TRBV10-3
TGCAGTGCTTTCCTTAATGAAAAACTGTTTTTT | CSAFLNEKLFF | once | TRBJ1-4 | NA | TRBV20-1
TGTGCCAGCAGCCAAGTTACAGACACCGCCACGGCCCAGTACTTC | CASSQVTDTATAQYF | NA | TRBJ2-5 | NA | TRBV3-1/TRBV3-2
TGTGCCAGCAGCTTTCGAGGGGCAGCGGGTAGTTCACCCCTCCACTTT | CASSFRGAAGSSPLHF | NA | TRBJ1-6 | NA | TRBV7-2
TGTGCCACCAGTGATTCGGGGACTAGTTTAGAGACCCAGTACTTC | CATSDSGTSLETQYF | NA | TRBJ2-5 | TRBD2 | TRBV24-1
TGTGCCAGCAGCTTAATACAGGGGAACACTGAAGCTTTCTTT | CASSLIQGNTEAFF | NA | TRBJ1-1 | NA | TRBV7-2
TGCGCCAGCAGCAATGACGGGACATATGAAAAACTGTTTTTT | CASSNDGTYEKLFF | NA | TRBJ1-4 | NA | TRBV5-1
TGTGCCACCAGTGATAGGAGGAGCTCCTACAATGAGCAGTTCTTC | CATSDRRSSYNEQFF | NA | TRBJ2-1 | NA | TRBV24-1
TGTGCCAGCAGTGACTTTCCTGGAGTCACGGGGCAGTTCTTC | CASSDFPGVTGQFF | NA | TRBJ2-1 | NA | TRBV6-4
TGTGCCAGCAGCTTGGGACAGGGTGAGCAGTACTTC | CASSLGQGEQYF | NA | TRBJ2-7 | TRBD1 | TRBV5-8
TGTGCCAGCAGTTTACTAGCGGGATATCCATACAATGAGCAGTTCTTC | CASSLLAGYPYNEQFF | NA | TRBJ2-1 | TRBD2 | TRBV6-5
TGTGCCAGCAGCCCTGTGGGCCTACGGGGGGCAGATACGCAGTATTTT | CASSPVGLRGADTQYF | NA | TRBJ2-3 | TRBD2 | TRBV7-2
TGCGCCAGCAGCTCGAAAGGGGAAACGGGACAGAGTTACAATGAGCAGTTCTTC | CASSSKGETGQSYNEQFF | once | TRBJ2-1 | TRBD1 | TRBV5-1
TGTGCCAGCGCATCCCGGGCCCGGGGATTCTACGAGCAGTACTTC | CASASRARGFYEQYF | NA | TRBJ2-7 | NA | TRBV28
TGCGCCAGCAGTCCGGGACTAGCGGGAGACGAGCAGTACTTC | CASSPGLAGDEQYF | NA | TRBJ2-7 | TRBD2 | TRBV5-1
TGTGCCAGCAGCCCAATCGGGGGCGAGCAGTACTTC | CASSPIGGEQYF | NA | TRBJ2-7 | NA | TRBV3-1/TRBV3-2
TGCGCCAGCAGCCCCGGGACAGGCAATTCTGGAAACACCATATATTTT | CASSPGTGNSGNTIYF | NA | TRBJ1-3 | TRBD1 | TRBV5-1
TGCGCCAGCAGCTTGGCGGTACTGAATGAGCAGTTCTTC | CASSLAVLNEQFF | NA | TRBJ2-1 | NA | TRBV5-1
TGTGCCAGCAGCCAAGCCGGGACAGGGGGGAATGAGCAGTTCTTC | CASSQAGTGGNEQFF | NA | TRBJ2-1 | TRBD1 | TRBV7-3
TGTGCCAGCAGTTACTCGATTCAGGGGGACATCGGGGAGCTGTTTTTT | CASSYSIQGDIGELFF | NA | TRBJ2-2 | TRBD1 | TRBV6-5
TGCGCCAGCAGCCCCTATCGGACTAGCGGGAGGTCGAAAATTAATGAGCAGTTCTTC | CASSPYRTSGRSKINEQFF | NA | TRBJ2-1 | TRBD2 | TRBV5-1
TGTGCCAGCAGTTTAGCAGGTCCGAGCAATCAGCCCCAGCATTTT | CASSLAGPSNQPQHF | NA | TRBJ1-5 | NA | TRBV28
TGTGCCAGTAGTCAGGACAGGGCGACCCGCGGCTACACCTTC | CASSQDRATRGYTF | NA | TRBJ1-2 | TRBD1 | TRBV19